Each of the 27 T cell receptor beta chains below was sequenced from the same sample in a study of early T cells in non-severe SARS-CoV-2 infection. MiXCR was run by TCRdb on the 5' RACE reads, yielding one entry per CDR3 protein. This repertoire shows about 89,000 distinct CDR3 sequences, about 15% found once; its top ten account for about 0.58%. Sequencing was done on a sample of whole blood. Every receptor here comes from an adult who was a healthcare worker with PCR-confirmed SARS-CoV-2 infection or an uninfected control (not recorded which).

This clonotype was counted between two and nine times. The J gene is TRBJ2-1, the V gene TRBV6-5, with TRBD1 matching 7 bases. The V segment lost 4 bases and the J segment 8 bases; nucleotides outside the gene matches: 11. This CDR3 contains 15 residues. Per the germline V gene, CDR1 is MNHEY and CDR2 is SVGAGI. As DNA, the CDR3 is TGTGCCAGCAGTTTGGGACAGCGGAAATGGGATGAGCAGTTCTTC. It yields the protein CASSLGQRKWDEQFF.

This clonotype was seen only a few times. The chain has TRBV12-3 or TRBV12-4 and TRBJ1-2; a weak D match, TRBD1 (5 bases). The CDR3 totals 14 residues. Trimming removed 3 bases at V and 3 bases at J, with 11 bases between. This CDR3 is CASSLGVPYYGYTF. CDR3 bases: TGTGCCAGCAGTTTGGGGGTTCCTTACTATGGCTACACCTTC.

This clonotype appeared many times. The rearrangement uses TRBV10-3 and TRBJ2-3, with TRBD2 matching 8 bases. J lost 7 bases, V lost 2 bases, and 11 bases had no gene match. This CDR3 is 16 amino acids long. Germline loops: CDR1 ENHRY, CDR2 SYGVKD. The CDR3 nucleotides read TGTGCCATCAGTGAGGCCTTAGCGGGGAACACCCATACGCAGTATTTT. It encodes CAISEALAGNTHTQYF.

The chain employs TRBV2 and TRBJ2-5; no clear D. The CDR3 runs 12 residues. V was trimmed by 6 bases and J by 7 bases, leaving 12 bases between them. CDR1 is SNHLY, CDR2 FYNNEI, per germline. The CDR3 sequence: CASRVELGTQYF. CDR3 in DNA: TGTGCCAGCAGAGTAGAATTAGGGACCCAGTACTTC.

The rearrangement joins TRBV3-1 to TRBJ2-1, with TRBD2 matching 10 bases. The J segment lost 6 bases and the V segment lost 0 bases, leaving 5 bases of the junction unmatched. Germline CDR1 and CDR2: LGHDT and YNNKEL (reference sequence). The CDR3 spans 16 residues. The CDR3: CASSQDTSGNRNEQFF. The CDR3 nucleotides are TGTGCCAGCAGCCAAGACACTAGCGGGAACCGCAATGAGCAGTTCTTC.

The chain couples TRBV9 to TRBJ1-6; no firm D call. The CDR3 consists of 11 residues. Germline V CDR1 and CDR2: SGDLS, YYNGEE. V was cut by 6 bases and J by 10 bases, with 8 bases left in between. The CDR3 region is CASNPHSPLHF. The CDR3 coding sequence is TGTGCCAGCAATCCGCACTCACCCCTCCACTTT.

The chain carries TRBV12-3 or TRBV12-4 and TRBJ1-2; D gene uncertain. V dropped 3 bases and J dropped 2 bases, with 7 bases sitting between them. CDR3 length equals 13 residues. CDR3 amino acids: CASSFRTNYGYTF. CDR3 in DNA: TGTGCCAGCAGTTTTAGGACCAACTATGGCTACACCTTC.

The chain employs TRBV5-1 and TRBJ2-1; 10 positions agree with TRBD1. The CDR3 has 17 amino acids. V shed 2 bases, J shed 5 bases, and the junction held 10 bases outside the gene matches. Per germline, CDR1 SGHRS and CDR2 YFSETQ. This CDR3 reads CASSFANRDRGNNEQFF. The CDR3 DNA reads as TGCGCCAGCAGCTTTGCCAACCGGGACAGGGGTAACAATGAGCAGTTCTTC.

This clonotype was seen ten or more times. The chain couples TRBV7-3 to TRBJ2-1, with D possibly matching TRBD1 (5 bases). Germline lookup yields CDR1 SGHTA and CDR2 FQGTGA. V gave up 5 bases and J gave up 7 bases, with 18 bases separating them. This CDR3 is 15 amino acids long. CDR3 sequence: CASSAWTPPGNEQFF. The CDR3, as DNA: TGTGCCAGCAGCGCATGGACACCCCCAGGGAATGAGCAGTTCTTC.

This clonotype came up many times. V usage is TRBV6-6 and J usage is TRBJ2-5; D perhaps matches TRBD1 (5 bases). The V end was cut by 3 bases, the J end by 0 bases, with 17 bases between. The CDR3 totals 17 residues. Germline lookup yields CDR1 MNHNY and CDR2 SVGAGI (reference sequence). CDR3 amino acids: CASSYGALRVDQETQYF. CDR3 nucleotide sequence: TGTGCCAGCAGTTATGGGGCCCTAAGGGTGGACCAAGAGACCCAGTACTTC.

As concerns this clonotype: It may be a read error: a sequence one base away is much more abundant. The chain uses TRBV10-1 and TRBJ2-5; D is unclear. Near its end, the DNA agrees better with TRBJ2-1, so the J call may be wrong. The CDR3 consists of 13 residues. CDR1 and CDR2 (germline): WNHNN, SYGVQD (reference sequence). In DNA, the CDR3 is TGCGCCAGCGGCGAACATCTCCAAGAGACCCAGTTCTTC. Protein: CASGEHLQETQFF.

This clonotype was recorded a few times. V gene TRBV29-1 combines with J gene TRBJ2-5; 7 bases map to TRBD1. Losses at the gene ends were 3 bases for V and 4 bases for J; bases not matched to a gene: 5. CDR3 length: 13 residues. CDR1 is SQVTM, CDR2 ANQGSEA, per germline. The CDR3 DNA is TGCAGCGTTGAGTTGACAGGGCCAGAGACCCAGTACTTC. Its protein is CSVELTGPETQYF.

The rearrangement uses TRBV2 and TRBJ2-5, with TRBD2 matching over 14 bases. With V trimmed by 3 bases and J by 1 base, 1 base remained unmatched. The CDR3 consists of 16 residues. The germline V gene encodes CDR1 SNHLY and CDR2 FYNNEI. CDR3: CASSEGLAGAQETQYF. DNA for the CDR3: TGTGCCAGCAGTGAGGGACTAGCGGGGGCCCAAGAGACCCAGTACTTC. Full variable domain (missing parts from reference TRBV2 and TRBJ2-5): EPEVTQTPSHQVTQMGQEVILRCVPISNHLYFYWYRQILGQKVEFLVSFYNNEISEKSEIFDDQFSVERPDGSNFTLKIRSTKLEDSAMYFCASSEGLAGAQETQYFGPGTRLLVL.

This clonotype was observed a few times. The chain links TRBV6-5 to TRBJ1-5; a possible D gene is TRBD1 (6 bases). CDR1 MNHEY and CDR2 SVGAGI come from the germline V gene. This CDR3 has 15 residues. Deletions cut 0 bases from V and 2 bases from J, with 8 bases between. Written as DNA, the CDR3 is TGTGCCAGCAGTTACTCGAACAGGGGCAATCAGCCCCAGCATTTT. Translating gives CASSYSNRGNQPQHF.

A word on this clonotype: A much larger clone sits a single nucleotide away, making a read error possible. This chain uses TRBV10-2 with TRBJ1-1; TRBD1 might be the D (6 bases). With 5 bases removed from V and 4 bases from J, the gap between germline ends came to 26 bases. The length of the CDR3 is 18 residues. Germline-derived CDR1 and CDR2 are WSHSY and SAAADI. As DNA, the CDR3 is TGCGCCAGCAGTTACAGGCGGGGCTTACAGGGATGGGTCACTGAAGCTTTCTTT. Protein sequence: CASSYRRGLQGWVTEAFF.

This clonotype occurred a few times. The chain uses TRBV29-1 and TRBJ1-1; maybe TRBD1 (5 bases). The CDR3 sequence is 15 residues long. V dropped 6 bases and J dropped 8 bases, with 25 bases sitting between them. The germline V gene has CDR1 SQVTM and CDR2 ANQGSEA. The CDR3, as DNA: TGCAGCGTCACGGGACCGCTTTGGGTTGAAGCCGAAGCTTTCTTT. Translation: CSVTGPLWVEAEAFF.

The chain links TRBV6-2 or TRBV6-3 to TRBJ2-6; D may be TRBD1 (5 bases). This CDR3 is 17 amino acids long. Germline CDR1 MNHEY, CDR2 SVGEGT. V was clipped by 2 bases and J by 0 bases, with 11 bases between them. CDR3 bases: TGTGCCAGCAGTTACAAGCAGGGTGGCTCTGGGGCCAACGTCCTGACTTTC. This codes for CASSYKQGGSGANVLTF.

This clonotype was seen at least ten times. The rearrangement uses TRBV11-2 and TRBJ2-2; D is unclear. The CDR3 runs to 15 residues. The V end was cut by 5 bases, the J end by 2 bases, with 12 bases between. Germline assignment: CDR1 SGHAT and CDR2 FQNNGV. The CDR3 coding sequence is TGTGCCAGCAGCCCAGTTCGTTCTAACACCGGGGAGCTGTTTTTT. This encodes CASSPVRSNTGELFF.

This chain joins TRBV10-2 and TRBJ2-7, with TRBD1 matching over 9 bases. V lost 5 bases and J lost 4; bases outside the gene matches: 6. Germline CDR1 and CDR2: WSHSY and SAAADI. The CDR3 totals 14 residues. The CDR3 region is CASSNPGQGYEQYV. CDR3 nucleotides: TGCGCCAGCAGTAACCCGGGACAGGGTTACGAGCAGTACGTC.

V gene TRBV5-4 combines with J gene TRBJ2-2; D might be TRBD2 (7 bases). Germline loops: CDR1 SGHNT, CDR2 YYREEE (reference sequence). Trimming cost V 2 bases and J 6 bases, with 14 bases left between them. This CDR3 comprises 15 residues. CDR3: CASSFHGGHAGELFF. As DNA, the CDR3 is TGTGCCAGCAGCTTTCACGGGGGGCACGCCGGGGAGCTGTTTTTT.

This clonotype occurred a few times. The CDR3 region has the DNA TGTGCCAGCAGCACTACGACAGGGGGAAACATTCAGTACTTC. This encodes CASSTTTGGNIQYF. V gene TRBV7-2 combines with J gene TRBJ2-4, with 9 nucleotides matching TRBD1. The CDR3 totals 14 residues. Germline V CDR1 and CDR2: SGHTA, FQGNSA. After removal of 5 bases from V and 6 bases from J, the junction contained 5 bases not matched to a gene.

There are a few counts of this clonotype. The chain uses TRBV20-1 and TRBJ2-1; D is possibly TRBD2 (5 bases). The V and J ends lost 6 bases and 9 bases respectively, with 12 bases between them. Germline V lookup: CDR1 DFQATT, CDR2 SNEGSKA (reference sequence). This CDR3 comprises 11 residues. CDR3 in amino acids: CSAVQDFEQFF. The CDR3 region has the DNA TGCAGTGCAGTTCAGGACTTTGAGCAGTTCTTC.

As concerns this clonotype: One end of the junction does not line up with germline, which may come from a read error. The V gene is TRBV4-2, the J gene TRBJ2-3; 9 bases align to TRBD2. This CDR3 is built from 15 residues. Per germline, CDR1 LGHNA and CDR2 YNFKEQ. Here the CDR3 DNA reads TGTGCCAGCAGCCAACCGGGACTAGCCACAAATACGCAGTATTTT. Its translation: CASSQPGLATNTQYF.

This clonotype has only a few counts. J is TRBJ2-3 and V is TRBV12-3 or TRBV12-4; no clear D gene. The ends were cut back, 5 bases at V and 0 bases at J, with 6 bases in the middle. This CDR3 is 13 amino acids long. The CDR3 sequence is CASSQSSTDTQYF. The CDR3 DNA reads TGTGCCAGCAGTCAGAGTAGCACAGATACGCAGTATTTT.

In its sample, this clonotype was seen many times. The chain uses TRBV5-6 and TRBJ1-1, with unresolved D. V was shortened by 0 bases and J by 0 bases, with 6 bases between the two germline ends. The CDR3 is 14 amino acids. Germline V gives CDR1 SGHDT, CDR2 YYEEEE. In nucleotides, the CDR3 is TGTGCCAGCAGCTTGGGTATGATGAACACTGAAGCTTTCTTT. Translated, it gives CASSLGMMNTEAFF.

This clonotype turned up a few times. The chain links TRBV6-1 to TRBJ2-1, with unresolved D. This CDR3 is built from 12 residues. Per the germline V gene, CDR1 is MNHNS and CDR2 is SASEGT. Trimming left V 3 bases short and J 8 bases short, with 8 bases between. CDR3 DNA sequence: TGTGCCAGCAGTGATGCGTGGGATGAGCAGTTCTTC. Its translation is CASSDAWDEQFF.

The rearrangement uses TRBV20-1 and TRBJ2-2; the D call may be TRBD1 or TRBD2 (5 bases each). This CDR3 spans 13 amino acids. Trimming took 2 bases from V and 8 from J, leaving 12 bases between them. Germline CDR1 and CDR2: DFQATT and SNEGSKA (reference sequence). The CDR3 is CSARTRGRGELFF. The DNA of the CDR3 is TGCAGTGCTAGAACGAGGGGTAGAGGGGAGCTGTTTTTT.